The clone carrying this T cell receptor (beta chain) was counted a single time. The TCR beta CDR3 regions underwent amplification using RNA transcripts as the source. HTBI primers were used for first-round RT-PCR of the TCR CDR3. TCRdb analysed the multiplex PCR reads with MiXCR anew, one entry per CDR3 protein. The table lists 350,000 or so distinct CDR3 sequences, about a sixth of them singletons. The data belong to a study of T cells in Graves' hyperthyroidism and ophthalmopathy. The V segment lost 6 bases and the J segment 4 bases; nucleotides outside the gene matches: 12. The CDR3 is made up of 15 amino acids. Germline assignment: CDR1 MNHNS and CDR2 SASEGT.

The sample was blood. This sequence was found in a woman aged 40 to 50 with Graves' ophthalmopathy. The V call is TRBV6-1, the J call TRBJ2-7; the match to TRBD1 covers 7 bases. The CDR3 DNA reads TGTGCCAGCAGCCGATCCCCGGGACAGTGGTACGAGCAGTACTTC. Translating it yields CASSRSPGQWYEQYF.